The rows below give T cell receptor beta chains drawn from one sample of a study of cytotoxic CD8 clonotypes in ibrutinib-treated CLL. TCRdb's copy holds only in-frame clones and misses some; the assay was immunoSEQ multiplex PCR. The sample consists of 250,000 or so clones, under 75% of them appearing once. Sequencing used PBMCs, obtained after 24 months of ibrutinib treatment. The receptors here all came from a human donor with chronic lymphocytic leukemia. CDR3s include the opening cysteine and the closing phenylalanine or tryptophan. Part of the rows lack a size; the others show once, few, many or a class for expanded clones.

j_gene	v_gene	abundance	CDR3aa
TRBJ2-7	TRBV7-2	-	CASSSFYEQYF
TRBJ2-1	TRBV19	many	CASIGGGSSYNEQFF
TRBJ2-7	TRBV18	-	CASSPRVHEQYF
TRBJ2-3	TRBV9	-	CASSRLLGQGGPLDTQYF
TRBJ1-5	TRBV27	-	CASSLREDNQPQHF
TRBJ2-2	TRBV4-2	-	CASSLGTSGSGTGELFF
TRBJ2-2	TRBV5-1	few	CASRENTGELFF
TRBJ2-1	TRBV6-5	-	CASSYSRVSYNEQFF
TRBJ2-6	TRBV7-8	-	CASSPLISGANVLTF
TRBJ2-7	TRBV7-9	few	CASSPHHRTSGRTYEQYF
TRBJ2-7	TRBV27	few	CASSSTGYEQYF
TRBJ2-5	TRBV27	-	CASSIGNWETQYF
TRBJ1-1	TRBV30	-	CAWLQGNTEAFF
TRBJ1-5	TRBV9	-	CASSPRPGPDQPQHF
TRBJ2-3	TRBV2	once	CASREREGADTQYF
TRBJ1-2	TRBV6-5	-	CASSSDRGYTF
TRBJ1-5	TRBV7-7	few	CASSLGTGEGGQPQHF
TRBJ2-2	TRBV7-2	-	CASSLQDRPANTGELFF
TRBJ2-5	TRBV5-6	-	CASSLNKETQYF
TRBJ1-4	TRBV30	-	CAWSVLRTGGAFYEKLFF
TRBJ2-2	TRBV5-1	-	CASSLGQTNTGELFF
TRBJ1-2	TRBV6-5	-	CASSPAHYGYTF
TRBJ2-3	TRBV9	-	CASSVEGGSTDTQYF
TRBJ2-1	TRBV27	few	CASSLSIGEQFF
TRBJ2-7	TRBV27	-	CAVSGSSSYEQYF
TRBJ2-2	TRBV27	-	CASINLGRNTGELFF